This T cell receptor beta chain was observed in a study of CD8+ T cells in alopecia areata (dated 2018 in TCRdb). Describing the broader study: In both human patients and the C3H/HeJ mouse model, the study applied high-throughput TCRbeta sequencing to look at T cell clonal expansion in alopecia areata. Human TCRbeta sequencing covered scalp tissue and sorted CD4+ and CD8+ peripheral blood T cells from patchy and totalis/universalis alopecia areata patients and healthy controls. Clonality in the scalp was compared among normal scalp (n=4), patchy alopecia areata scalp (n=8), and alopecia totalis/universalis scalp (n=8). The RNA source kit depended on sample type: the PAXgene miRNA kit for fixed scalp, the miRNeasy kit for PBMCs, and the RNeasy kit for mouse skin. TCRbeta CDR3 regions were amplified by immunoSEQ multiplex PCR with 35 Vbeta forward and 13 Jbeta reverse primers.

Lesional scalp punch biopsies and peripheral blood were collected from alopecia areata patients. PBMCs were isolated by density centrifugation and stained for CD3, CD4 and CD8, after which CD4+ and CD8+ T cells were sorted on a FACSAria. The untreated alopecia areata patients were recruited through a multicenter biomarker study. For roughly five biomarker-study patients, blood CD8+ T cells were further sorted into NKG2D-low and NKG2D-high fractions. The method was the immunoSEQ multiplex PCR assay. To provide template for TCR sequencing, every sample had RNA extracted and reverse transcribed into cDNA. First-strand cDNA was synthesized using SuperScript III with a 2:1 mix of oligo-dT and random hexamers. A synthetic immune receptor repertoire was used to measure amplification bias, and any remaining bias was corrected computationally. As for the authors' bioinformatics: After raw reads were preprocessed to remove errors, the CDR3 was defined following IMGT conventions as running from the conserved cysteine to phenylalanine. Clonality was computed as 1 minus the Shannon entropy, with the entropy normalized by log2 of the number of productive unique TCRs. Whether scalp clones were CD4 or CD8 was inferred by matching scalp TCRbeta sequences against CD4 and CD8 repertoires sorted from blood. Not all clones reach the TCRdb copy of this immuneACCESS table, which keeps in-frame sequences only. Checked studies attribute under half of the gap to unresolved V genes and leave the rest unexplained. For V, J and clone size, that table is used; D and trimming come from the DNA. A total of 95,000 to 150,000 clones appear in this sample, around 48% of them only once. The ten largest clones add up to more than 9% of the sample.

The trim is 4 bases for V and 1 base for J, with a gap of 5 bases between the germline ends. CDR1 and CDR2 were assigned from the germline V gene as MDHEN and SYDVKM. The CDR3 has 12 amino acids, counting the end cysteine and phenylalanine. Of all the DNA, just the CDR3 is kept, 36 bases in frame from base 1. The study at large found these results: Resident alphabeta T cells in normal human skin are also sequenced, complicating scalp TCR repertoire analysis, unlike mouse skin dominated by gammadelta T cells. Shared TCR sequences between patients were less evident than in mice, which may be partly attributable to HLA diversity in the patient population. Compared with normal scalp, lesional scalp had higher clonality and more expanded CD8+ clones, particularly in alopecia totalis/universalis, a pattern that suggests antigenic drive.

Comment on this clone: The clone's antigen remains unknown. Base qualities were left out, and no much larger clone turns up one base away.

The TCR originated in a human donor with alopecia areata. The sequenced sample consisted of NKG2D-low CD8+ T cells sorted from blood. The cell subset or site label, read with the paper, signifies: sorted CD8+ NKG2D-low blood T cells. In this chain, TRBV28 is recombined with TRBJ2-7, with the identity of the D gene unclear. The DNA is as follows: TGTGCCAGCAGTTCGCCTTCCTACGAGCAGTACTTC. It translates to CASSSPSYEQYF.